This T cell receptor (beta chain) was sequenced during a study of molecular identifiers for immune sequencing clone quantification. In TCRdb, the PCR reads were re-called with MiXCR into one record per CDR3 protein. The sample includes just under 650,000 distinct CDR3 sequences, approximately 20% seen only once; the top ten take 0.75% to 0.95%. For this clonotype: One end of the junction varies from germline; a read error may be responsible.

Isolation of naive CD8 T cells was achieved by sorting on a CD8+CD4-CCR7+CD45RA+ phenotype. This CDR3 contains 15 residues. Germline V gene sequence: CDR1 MNHEY, CDR2 SVGAGI. The sample taken for sequencing was naive CD8+ T cells from blood, with Jurkat cell RNA spiked in. Noted subset: FACS-sorted CD8+CD4-CCR7+CD45RA+ naive T cells. The V gene is TRBV6-5, the J gene TRBJ2-7; D might be TRBD1 (6 bases). The sequence came from a human donor in good health. Some libraries in this study had Jurkat cell RNA spiked in. Here the CDR3 DNA reads TGTGCCAGCAGTAAAGTATGGGACAACTCCTACGAGCGGTACTTC. Its protein product is CASSKVWDNSYERYF.